These 18 T cell receptor beta chains share one sample of origin, sequenced in a study of a mutant IDH1 vaccine in newly diagnosed glioma. The antigens of these receptors remain unknown. Some clones are missing from TCRdb's copy, which holds only in-frame ones; the method was immunoSEQ multiplex PCR. Altogether some 40,000 clones are present, approximately 80% being singletons, with the ten largest covering about 15%. Noted time point: week 11, during vaccination. The content of each vaccine dose was 300 ug of mutant IDH1 20-mer peptide, and topical imiquimod accompanied it. Sequencing used peripheral blood mononuclear cells (PBMCs), obtained from a glioma patient whose treatment included an IDH1 peptide vaccine. All receptors come from a woman aged 25 to 45 with glioma. Some clones in this sample may be carry-over from other donors' samples.

The J gene is TRBJ2-1, the V gene TRBV14; 9 bases are a match to TRBD1. There are 15 residues in the CDR3. J was trimmed by 8 bases and V by 4 bases; bases with no gene match: 9. From germline, CDR1 is SGHDN and CDR2 FVKESK. In DNA form, the CDR3 reads TGTGCCAGCAGCCCGCCGGGACAGGGTGTGGATGAGCAGTTCTTC. Translation: CASSPPGQGVDEQFF.

The chain is built from TRBV5-4 and TRBJ2-7, with D possibly TRBD1 on 5 matching bases. Germline V CDR1 and CDR2: SGHNT, YYREEE (reference sequence). Trimming pared 0 bases from V and 0 bases from J, leaving 10 bases between. CDR3 size: 15 residues. The CDR3 loop is CASSLGIDSSYEQYF. For the CDR3, the DNA is TGTGCCAGCAGCTTGGGGATTGACAGCTCCTACGAGCAGTACTTC.

The CDR3 reads CASSPTGSGANVLTF. The CDR3 coding sequence is TGTGCCAGCAGCCCGACAGGGTCTGGGGCCAACGTCCTGACTTTC. This chain links TRBV5-6 with TRBJ2-6, with 7 positions matching TRBD1. The CDR3 extends over 15 amino acids. V was pared by 4 bases and J by 1 base, with 2 bases of the junction left unmatched. From germline, CDR1 is SGHDT and CDR2 YYEEEE.

V usage is TRBV4-1 and J usage is TRBJ1-1; D is perhaps TRBD1 (5 bases). Trimming stripped 1 base from V and 3 bases from J, with 12 bases between. CDR3 length: 15 amino acids. CDR1 and CDR2 (germline): MGHRA, YSYEKL. CDR3 DNA sequence: TGCGCCAGCAGCCAAGGCTCGGGGACCTACACTGAAGCTTTCTTT. The encoded protein is CASSQGSGTYTEAFF.

The rearrangement uses TRBV27 and TRBJ2-3; D may be TRBD2 (6 bases). This CDR3 region has 15 residues. From germline, CDR1 is MNHEY and CDR2 SMNVEV (reference sequence). The V gene lost 4 bases and the J gene lost 0 bases, with 11 bases spanning the gap. DNA for the CDR3: TGTGCCAGCAGTTCCTGGGAGGAGAGCACAGATACGCAGTATTTT. It codes for CASSSWEESTDTQYF.

Only one count was recorded for this clone. The rearrangement uses TRBV30 and TRBJ2-1; D might be TRBD2 (6 bases). This CDR3 spans 11 amino acids. The germline gives CDR1 GTSNPN, CDR2 SVGIG (reference sequence). V lost 8 bases, J lost 6 bases, and 11 bases lay in between. The CDR3 DNA reads TGTGCCGCAAGGGGAGGCAATGAGCAGTTCTTC. Its translation: CAARGGNEQFF.

V usage is TRBV30 and J usage is TRBJ2-7; D might be TRBD2 (5 bases). The ends were cut back, 4 bases at V and 2 bases at J, with 6 bases in the middle. The CDR3 consists of 11 residues. CDR1 is GTSNPN and CDR2 is SVGIG in the germline V gene (reference sequence). The CDR3 loop reads CAWTSPYEQYF. DNA of the CDR3: TGTGCCTGGACTAGCCCCTACGAGCAGTACTTC.

The rearrangement links TRBV5-1 to TRBJ2-3; D is uncertain. Trimming shortened V by 7 bases and J by 9 bases, and 12 bases separated the two germline ends. The CDR3 extends over 11 amino acids. Germline-derived CDR1 and CDR2 are SGHRS and YFSETQ. For the CDR3, the DNA is TGCGCCAGCCAAAGTTTGGGGACGCAGTATTTT. Translated, it gives CASQSLGTQYF.

The V gene is TRBV30, the J gene TRBJ2-5; 8 bases are shared with TRBD2. Losses at the gene ends were 5 bases for V and 11 bases for J; bases not matched to a gene: 13. There are 13 residues in the CDR3. Germline V lookup: CDR1 GTSNPN, CDR2 SVGIG (reference sequence). CDR3 amino acids: CAWGGLEEEEQYF. The CDR3 DNA follows: TGTGCCTGGGGGGGACTAGAGGAGGAGGAGCAGTACTTC.

The chain uses TRBV2 and TRBJ2-1, with D possibly matching TRBD2 (5 bases). With 0 bases removed from V and 7 bases from J, the gap between germline ends came to 16 bases. Germline CDR1 is SNHLY and CDR2 is FYNNEI. The length of the CDR3 is 16 residues. CDR3 sequence (DNA): TGTGCCAGCAGTGAAGCCCAGTTCGGAGGAGAGAATGAGCAGTTCTTC. Its protein product is CASSEAQFGGENEQFF.

The rearrangement joins TRBV4-1 to TRBJ1-5; the D is unclear. The CDR3 has 14 residues. CDR1 and CDR2 (germline): MGHRA, YSYEKL. Trimming removed 1 base from V and 0 bases from J, with 4 bases in between. CDR3 sequence (DNA): TGCGCCAGCAGCCAAGTGGTTAGCAATCAGCCCCAGCATTTT. Amino acids: CASSQVVSNQPQHF.

V gene TRBV14 combines with J gene TRBJ1-2, with D uncertain. Trimming removed 2 bases from V and 6 bases from J, with 4 bases in between. This CDR3 is built from 11 residues. The germline V gene has CDR1 SGHDN and CDR2 FVKESK. DNA for the CDR3: TGTGCCAGCAGCCAATCAGATGGCTACACCTTC. Its protein is CASSQSDGYTF.

This sequence joins TRBV19 and TRBJ2-5; D may correspond to TRBD1 or TRBD2 (6 bases each). CDR1 and CDR2 from the germline V gene are LNHDA and SQIVND (reference sequence). V was shortened by 4 bases and J by 4 bases, with 7 bases between the two germline ends. This CDR3 spans 12 amino acids. The CDR3 loop reads CASSKGGETQYF. Here the CDR3 DNA reads TGTGCCAGTAGTAAGGGGGGAGAGACCCAGTACTTC.

This chain uses TRBV7-2 with TRBJ2-5, with a weak D call TRBD2 (6 bases). The CDR3 runs to 14 residues. The V gene lost 6 bases and the J gene lost 5 bases, with 16 bases spanning the gap. Germline V gives CDR1 SGHTA, CDR2 FQGNSA. The CDR3 protein is CASSFMSGRETQYF. CDR3 bases: TGTGCCAGCAGTTTCATGTCAGGGAGGGAGACCCAGTACTTC.

The rearrangement joins TRBV6-5 to TRBJ1-5; D remains ambiguous. The V gene lost 0 bases and the J gene lost 0 bases, with 3 bases spanning the gap. The CDR3 consists of 14 residues. Germline CDR1 and CDR2: MNHEY and SVGAGI. In DNA, the CDR3 is TGTGCCAGCAGTTACTCGGGTAGCAATCAGCCCCAGCATTTT. Translated, it gives CASSYSGSNQPQHF.

The V call is TRBV6-5, the J call TRBJ2-7; D ambiguous. This CDR3 comprises 13 residues. Trimming cost V 5 bases and J 6 bases, with 14 bases left between them. Germline V gives CDR1 MNHEY, CDR2 SVGAGI. In nucleotides, the CDR3 is TGTGCCAGCAGTACGACAATAGGCGTCGAGCAGTACTTC. This gives the protein CASSTTIGVEQYF.

This chain links TRBV4-1 with TRBJ2-3; D unresolved. This CDR3 has 14 residues. In germline, CDR1 is MGHRA, CDR2 YSYEKL. V lost 2 bases and J 2 bases, leaving 8 bases between the germline ends. CDR3 nucleotides: TGCGCCAGCAGCCAATACGCGATCACAGATACGCAGTATTTT. It encodes CASSQYAITDTQYF.

The rearrangement uses TRBV7-8 and TRBJ1-2; D not certain. The germline V gene has CDR1 SGHVS and CDR2 FQNEAQ. V was shortened by 1 base and J by 14 bases, with 8 bases between the two germline ends. The CDR3 contains 10 residues. The CDR3: CASSLVVKTF. The CDR3, as DNA: TGTGCCAGCAGCTTAGTAGTGAAGACCTTC.